The rows below give T cell receptor beta chains drawn from one sample of a study of T cell responses to AZD1222 COVID-19 vaccine. Clones were sequenced by immunoSEQ multiplex PCR, and TCRdb holds only the in-frame ones, with some missing. The data hold about 140,000 clones, with roughly 90% observed a single time. This sample comprised peripheral blood, obtained on day 0 of AZD1222 vaccination. These TCRs come from an adult in good health. Both conserved end residues are part of each CDR3. A D gene is named only where the DNA matches it firmly. A clone size is listed for some rows: how often the clone was seen (once, few, many), or a class if it is expanded.

v_gene	d_gene	j_gene	abundance	CDR3nt	CDR3aa
TRBV11-3	-	TRBJ1-1	-	TGTGCCAGCAGCTTAGGTAGGAACACTGAAGCTTTCTTT	CASSLGRNTEAFF
TRBV7-9	TRBD1	TRBJ1-5	once	TGTGCCAGCAGTTATGACAGGGATCAGCCCCAGCATTTT	CASSYDRDQPQHF
TRBV2	TRBD1	TRBJ2-7	-	TGTGCCAGCAGTTCCCTTGGGACAGGGGGTAACGAGCAGTACTTC	CASSSLGTGGNEQYF
TRBV28	-	TRBJ1-2	-	TGTGCCAGCAGGGGGGGTCCTAGGTACTATGGCTACACCTTC	CASRGGPRYYGYTF
TRBV5-1	-	TRBJ2-2	-	TGCGCCAGCAGCTTTACCACAATGAACACCGGGGAGCTGTTTTTT	CASSFTTMNTGELFF
TRBV11-2	TRBD2	TRBJ2-1	-	TGTGCCAGCAGCTGGAGTAGCGGGATCCCGGAAGAGCAGTTCTTC	CASSWSSGIPEEQFF
TRBV5-6	TRBD2	TRBJ2-7	-	TGTGCCAGCAGCTTTCTAGCGGGGGGCTCTCCTACCTACGAGCAGTACTTC	CASSFLAGGSPTYEQYF
TRBV4-1	-	TRBJ1-3	-	TGCGCCAGCAGCCAAGATTTAGCAGGGGCTAGAAACACCATATATTTT	CASSQDLAGARNTIYF
TRBV11-2	TRBD2	TRBJ2-5	-	TGTGCCAGCAGCCGGGAGGGAGAGACCCAGTACTTC	CASSREGETQYF
TRBV7-8	-	TRBJ1-2	-	TGTGCCAGCAGCTCTCGACAGGAATATGGCTACACCTTC	CASSSRQEYGYTF
TRBV4-3	TRBD1	TRBJ1-2	-	TGCGCCAGCAGCCAAGAAGGGACAGGGGCCCGAAGCTATGGCTACACCTTC	CASSQEGTGARSYGYTF
TRBV19	TRBD1	TRBJ1-5	-	TGTGCCAGTAGTGTTCTCCCGGGACAGCGACGTCAGCCCCAGCATTTT	CASSVLPGQRRQPQHF
TRBV19	-	TRBJ1-5	-	TGTGCCAGTAGTGGGGTCAATCAGCCCCAGCATTTT	CASSGVNQPQHF
TRBV7-9	TRBD1	TRBJ2-7	-	TGTGCCAGCAGCCCCCCGTCACAGGGGGCACTTTCTTCCTACGAGCAGTACTTC	CASSPPSQGALSSYEQYF
TRBV5-4	-	TRBJ1-4	once	TGTGCCAGCAGCTCGGGGGGCGGGGCGAAGGGTGAAAAACTGTTTTTT	CASSSGGGAKGEKLFF
TRBV6-5	-	TRBJ1-4	-	TGTGCCAGCTCGACAGGCTCCGCAACTAATGAAAAACTGTTTTTT	CASSTGSATNEKLFF
TRBV2	-	TRBJ2-1	-	TGTGCCAGCAGTGAGACCAGGGGGGGTTGGCAGTTCTTC	CASSETRGGWQFF
TRBV18	-	TRBJ1-1	-	TGTGCCAGCTCACCGGGCAGCACTGAAGCTTTCTTT	CASSPGSTEAFF
TRBV7-6	-	TRBJ2-7	-	TGTGCCAGCAGCTTATACGGGGGGCGATACGAGCAGTACTTC	CASSLYGGRYEQYF
TRBV4-3	TRBD2	TRBJ2-5	-	TGCGCCAGCAGCCAAGATCGTCCTAGCGGGGTACAAGAGACCCAGTACTTC	CASSQDRPSGVQETQYF
TRBV7-2	-	TRBJ1-5	-	TGTGCCAGCAGCTTAGCGAGGGATCAGCCCCAGCATTTT	CASSLARDQPQHF
TRBV19	TRBD2	TRBJ2-3	-	TGTGCCAGTAGTATTTCGTACGGGAGGAGCACAGATACGCAGTATTTT	CASSISYGRSTDTQYF
TRBV2	TRBD2	TRBJ2-1	-	TGTGCCAGCAGCCTCGAGCGGGGAAACTCCTACAATGAGCAGTTCTTC	CASSLERGNSYNEQFF
TRBV11-2	-	TRBJ2-5	-	TGTGCCAGCAGCCCCTCAAGGGGGTGGGGAGAGACCCAGTACTTC	CASSPSRGWGETQYF
TRBV28	-	TRBJ1-1	-	TGTGCCAGCAGTTCCGGCGGGAACACTGAAGCTTTCTTT	CASSSGGNTEAFF
TRBV7-9	-	TRBJ2-5	-	TGTGCCAGCGCCCCGACCCTCCAAGAGACCCAGTACTTC	CASAPTLQETQYF
TRBV10-3	-	TRBJ1-1	-	TGTGCCATCAGGGCAGGGAGCACTGAAGCTTTCTTT	CAIRAGSTEAFF
TRBV18	TRBD1	TRBJ2-6	-	TGTGCCAGCTCACCACGGAGAGACAGGGCTGGGGCCAACGTCCTGACTTTC	CASSPRRDRAGANVLTF
TRBV18	-	TRBJ1-1	-	TGTGCCAGCTCAGATGGACATATGAACACTGAAGCTTTCTTT	CASSDGHMNTEAFF
TRBV28	-	TRBJ1-2	once	TGTGCCAGCAGTGCCCAGGGAGGCTATGGCTACACCTTC	CASSAQGGYGYTF
TRBV21-1	-	TRBJ1-1	-	TGTGCCAGCAGGTCAACAGGGGGCCCCGCGAACACTGAAGCTTTCTTT	CASRSTGGPANTEAFF
TRBV7-6	TRBD1	TRBJ2-1	-	TGTGCCAGCAGCTTGGGGACAGGGGCCCTGGGGGAGCAGTTCTTC	CASSLGTGALGEQFF
TRBV6-5	-	TRBJ1-6	-	TGTGCCAGCAGTTACGCTGAGAATTCACCCCTCCACTTT	CASSYAENSPLHF
TRBV7-2	-	TRBJ1-1	-	TGTGCCAGCAGCTTGGACGCGGATAACACTGAAGCTTTCTTT	CASSLDADNTEAFF
TRBV7-9	-	TRBJ1-3	-	TGTGCCAGCAGCTTAAGAACGGGGGGCCTCGGTAACACCATATATTTT	CASSLRTGGLGNTIYF
TRBV19	TRBD1	TRBJ1-5	-	TGTGCCAGTAGATCCCCGCCAGGGGGGGAAAATCAGCCCCAGCATTTT	CASRSPPGGENQPQHF
TRBV4-3	TRBD2	TRBJ2-1	-	TGCGCCAGCAGCCGGTACCTAGCGGGGGGTGGCAGTGAGCAGTTCTTC	CASSRYLAGGGSEQFF
TRBV5-1	-	TRBJ2-2	once	TGCGCCAGCAGCTTGGCGGGACAGAACACCGGGGAGCTGTTTTTT	CASSLAGQNTGELFF
TRBV2	-	TRBJ1-3	-	TGTGCCAGCAGTGACCGCCCCCGTGGAAACACCATATATTTT	CASSDRPRGNTIYF
TRBV2	TRBD1	TRBJ1-6	-	TGTGCCAGCAGGACAGGGGGAAATTCACCCCTCCACTTT	CASRTGGNSPLHF
TRBV7-2	TRBD1	TRBJ2-5	-	TGTGCCAGCAGCTCAGCCGGGACAGGGGTACAAGAGACCCAGTACTTC	CASSSAGTGVQETQYF
TRBV7-2	-	TRBJ1-2	-	TGTGCCAGCAGCGTCCCCGTCCTTGGGAGAGAAGGCTACACCTTC	CASSVPVLGREGYTF
TRBV5-1	-	TRBJ1-2	-	TGCGCCAGCAGCCTCAATCGGGGGGGCTACACCTTC	CASSLNRGGYTF
TRBV3-1/TRBV3-2	-	TRBJ2-2	-	TGTGCCAGCAGCCAAGAAGAGGGGCCCGGGGAGCTGTTTTTT	CASSQEEGPGELFF
TRBV5-1	TRBD1	TRBJ1-1	-	TGCGCCAGCAGCTTGGCACAACAGGGGGACACTGAAGCTTTCTTT	CASSLAQQGDTEAFF
TRBV6-5	-	TRBJ2-5	-	TGTGCCAGCAGCTCGGGACACGGAGAGACCCAGTACTTC	CASSSGHGETQYF
TRBV14	-	TRBJ1-4	-	TGTGCCAGCAGCCAAGTTGCTGGAACTAATGAAAAACTGTTTTTT	CASSQVAGTNEKLFF
TRBV28	-	TRBJ2-7	-	TGTGCCAGCAGTACCCACAGCTACGAGCAGTACTTC	CASSTHSYEQYF
TRBV4-1	TRBD1	TRBJ1-5	-	TGCGCCAGCAGCCAACCCCTCGTAACAGGGGGCCTCAATCAGCCCCAGCATTTT	CASSQPLVTGGLNQPQHF
TRBV18	TRBD1	TRBJ2-7	-	TGTGCCAGCTCCACATCGGACAGGGGGCGCCGCGAGCAGTACTTC	CASSTSDRGRREQYF
TRBV6-2/TRBV6-3	TRBD1	TRBJ2-6	-	TGTGCCAGCAGTTACTTCCGGGACAGGGGGCTCGGGGCCAACGTCCTGACTTTC	CASSYFRDRGLGANVLTF
TRBV6-5	-	TRBJ1-1	-	TGTGCCAGCAGTTACTCTTGGGGTTTGAACACTGAAGCTTTCTTT	CASSYSWGLNTEAFF
TRBV28	-	TRBJ1-1	-	TGTGCCAGTACATATTTCCGGACGTTGAACACTGAAGCTTTCTTT	CASTYFRTLNTEAFF
TRBV12-3/TRBV12-4	-	TRBJ1-1	-	TGTGCCAACACACTGACAGTTAACACTGAAGCTTTCTTT	CANTLTVNTEAFF